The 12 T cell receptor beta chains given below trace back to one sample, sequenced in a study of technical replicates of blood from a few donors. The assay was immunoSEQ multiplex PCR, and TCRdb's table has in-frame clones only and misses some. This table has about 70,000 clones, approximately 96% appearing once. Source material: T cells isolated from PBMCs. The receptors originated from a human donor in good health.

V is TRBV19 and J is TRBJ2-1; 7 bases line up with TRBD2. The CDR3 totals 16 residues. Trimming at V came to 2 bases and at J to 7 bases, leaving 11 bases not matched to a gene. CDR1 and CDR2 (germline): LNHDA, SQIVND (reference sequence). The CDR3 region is CASSIRAGVSNNEQFF. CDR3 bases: TGTGCCAGTAGTATAAGGGCGGGAGTTTCGAATAATGAGCAGTTCTTC.

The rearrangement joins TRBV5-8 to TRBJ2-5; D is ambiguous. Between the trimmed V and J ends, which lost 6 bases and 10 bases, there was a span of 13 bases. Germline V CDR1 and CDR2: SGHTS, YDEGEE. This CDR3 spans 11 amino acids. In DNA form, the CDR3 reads TGTGCCAGCATCCCCACGCCTAGCCAGTACTTC. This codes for CASIPTPSQYF.

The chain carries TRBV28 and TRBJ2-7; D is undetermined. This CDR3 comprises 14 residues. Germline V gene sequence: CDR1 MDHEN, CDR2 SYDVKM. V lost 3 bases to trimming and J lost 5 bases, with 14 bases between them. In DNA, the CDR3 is TGTGCCAGCAGTTTTTATCCAGAATCACACGAGCAGTACTTC. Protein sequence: CASSFYPESHEQYF.

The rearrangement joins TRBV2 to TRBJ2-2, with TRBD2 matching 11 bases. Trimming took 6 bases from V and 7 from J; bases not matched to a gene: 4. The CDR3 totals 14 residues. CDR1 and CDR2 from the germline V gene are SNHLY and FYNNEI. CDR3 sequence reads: CASRGTSGGGELFF. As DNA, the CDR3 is TGTGCCAGCAGGGGGACTAGCGGCGGCGGGGAGCTGTTTTTT. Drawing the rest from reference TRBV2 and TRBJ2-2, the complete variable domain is EPEVTQTPSHQVTQMGQEVILRCVPISNHLYFYWYRQILGQKVEFLVSFYNNEISEKSEIFDDQFSVERPDGSNFTLKIRSTKLEDSAMYFCASRGTSGGGELFFGEGSRLTVL.

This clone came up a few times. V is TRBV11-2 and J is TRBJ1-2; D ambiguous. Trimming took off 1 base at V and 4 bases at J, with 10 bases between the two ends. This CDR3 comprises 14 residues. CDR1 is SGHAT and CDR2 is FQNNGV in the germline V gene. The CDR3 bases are TGTGCCAGCAGCTTAGTCGAAAGCGGCTATGGCTACACCTTC. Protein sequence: CASSLVESGYGYTF.

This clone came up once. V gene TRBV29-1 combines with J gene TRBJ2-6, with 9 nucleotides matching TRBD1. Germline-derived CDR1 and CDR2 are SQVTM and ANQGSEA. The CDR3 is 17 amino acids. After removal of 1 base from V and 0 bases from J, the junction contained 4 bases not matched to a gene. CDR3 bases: TGCAGCGTTGAAGTGGCGACAGGGGGCTCTGGGGCCAACGTCCTGACTTTC. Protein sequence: CSVEVATGGSGANVLTF.

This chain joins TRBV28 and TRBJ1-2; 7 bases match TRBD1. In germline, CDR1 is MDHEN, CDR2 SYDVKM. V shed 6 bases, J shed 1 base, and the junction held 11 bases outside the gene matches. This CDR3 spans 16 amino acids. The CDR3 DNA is TGTGCCAGCAGGTACCGTGGACAGGCGATTAACTATGGCTACACCTTC. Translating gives CASRYRGQAINYGYTF.

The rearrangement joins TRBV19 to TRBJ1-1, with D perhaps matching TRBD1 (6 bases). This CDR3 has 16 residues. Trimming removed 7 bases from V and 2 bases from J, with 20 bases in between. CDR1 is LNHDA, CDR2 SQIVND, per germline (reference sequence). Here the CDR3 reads CASTRSWTVLNTEAFF. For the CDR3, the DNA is TGTGCCAGTACCAGGTCCTGGACAGTATTAAACACTGAAGCTTTCTTT.

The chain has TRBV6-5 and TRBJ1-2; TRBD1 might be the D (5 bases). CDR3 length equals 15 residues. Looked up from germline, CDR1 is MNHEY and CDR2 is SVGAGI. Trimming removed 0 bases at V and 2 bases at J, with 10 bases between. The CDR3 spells CASSYSIAGNYGYTF. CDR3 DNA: TGTGCCAGCAGTTACTCGATTGCAGGGAACTATGGCTACACCTTC.

The CDR3 loop is CASSPGTGDYEQYF. In nucleotides, the CDR3 is TGTGCCAGTAGTCCCGGGACAGGTGACTACGAGCAGTACTTC. The J gene is TRBJ2-7, the V gene TRBV19, with 8 bases aligning to TRBD1. The germline gives CDR1 LNHDA, CDR2 SQIVND (reference sequence). The CDR3 is made up of 14 amino acids. Trimming removed 5 bases from V and 3 bases from J; junction bases left unmatched: 6.

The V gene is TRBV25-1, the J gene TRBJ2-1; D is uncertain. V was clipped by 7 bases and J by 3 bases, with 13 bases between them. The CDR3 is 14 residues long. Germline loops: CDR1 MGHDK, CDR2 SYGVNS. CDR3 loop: CASIGSDHYNEQFF. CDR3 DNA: TGTGCCAGCATCGGGTCAGACCACTACAATGAGCAGTTCTTC.

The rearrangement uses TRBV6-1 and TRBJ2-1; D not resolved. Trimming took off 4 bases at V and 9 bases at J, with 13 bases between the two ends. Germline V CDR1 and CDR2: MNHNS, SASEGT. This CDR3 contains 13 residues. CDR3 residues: CASSGNYFREQFF. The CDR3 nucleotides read TGTGCCAGCAGTGGAAACTACTTCCGTGAGCAGTTCTTC.